This TCR beta chain was observed in a study of siplizumab effects on memory and regulatory T cells. Generated by immunoSEQ multiplex PCR, the TCRdb table keeps only in-frame clones and is missing some. The sample lists 90,000 to 120,000 clones; 75% to 95% were seen once. CDR1 is LNHDA and CDR2 is SQIVND in the germline V gene (reference sequence). The CDR3 extends over 15 amino acids. V was clipped by 2 bases and J by 6 bases; unmatched bases: 7. Sequencing was carried out using CD4+ T cells sorted from blood. This TCR came from a human donor in good health. Some clones in this sample may be carry-over from other donors' samples. The chain uses TRBV19 and TRBJ2-1; 7 bases align to TRBD1. CDR3 loop: CASSIPRDRANEQFF. DNA of the CDR3: TGTGCCAGTAGTATACCCCGAGACAGGGCCAATGAGCAGTTCTTC.